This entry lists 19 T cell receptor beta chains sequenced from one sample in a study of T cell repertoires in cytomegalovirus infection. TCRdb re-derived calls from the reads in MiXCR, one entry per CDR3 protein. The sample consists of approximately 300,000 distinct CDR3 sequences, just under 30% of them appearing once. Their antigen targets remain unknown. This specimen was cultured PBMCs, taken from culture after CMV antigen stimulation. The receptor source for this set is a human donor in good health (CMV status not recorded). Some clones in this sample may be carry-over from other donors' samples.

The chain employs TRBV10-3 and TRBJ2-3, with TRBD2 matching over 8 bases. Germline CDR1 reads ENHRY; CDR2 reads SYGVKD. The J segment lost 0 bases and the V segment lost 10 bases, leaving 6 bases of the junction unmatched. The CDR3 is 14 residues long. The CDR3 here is CATERGISTDTQYF. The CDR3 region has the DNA TGTGCCACCGAGCGGGGGATCAGCACAGATACGCAGTATTTT.

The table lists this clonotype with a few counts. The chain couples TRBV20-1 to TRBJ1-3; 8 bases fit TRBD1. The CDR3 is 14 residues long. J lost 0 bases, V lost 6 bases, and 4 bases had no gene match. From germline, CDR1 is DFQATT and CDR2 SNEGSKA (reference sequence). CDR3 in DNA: TGCAGTGCGGGACAGGTCTTCTCTGGAAACACCATATATTTT. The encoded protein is CSAGQVFSGNTIYF.

CDR3 sequence reads: CASSSTGRDNQPQHF. The CDR3 nucleotides read TGTGCCAGCAGCTCAACCGGGAGGGATAATCAGCCCCAGCATTTT. The genes are TRBV7-8 and TRBJ1-5; D not certain. CDR3 size: 15 residues. V was pared by 4 bases and J by 4 bases, with 14 bases between. Germline CDR1 is SGHVS and CDR2 is FQNEAQ. The variable domain in full, with the rest retrieved from reference TRBV7-8 and TRBJ1-5, is GAGVSQSPRYKVAKRGQDVALRCDPISGHVSLFWYQQALGQGPEFLTYFQNEAQLDKSGLPSDRFFAERPEGSVSTLKIQRTQQEDSAVYLCASSSTGRDNQPQHFGDGTRLSIL.

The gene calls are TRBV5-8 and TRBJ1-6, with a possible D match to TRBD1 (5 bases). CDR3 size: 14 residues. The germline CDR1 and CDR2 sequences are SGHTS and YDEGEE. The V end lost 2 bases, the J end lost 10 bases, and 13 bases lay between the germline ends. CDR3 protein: CASSFDSRISPLHF. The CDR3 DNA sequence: TGTGCCAGCAGCTTTGACAGTCGTATCTCACCCCTCCACTTT.

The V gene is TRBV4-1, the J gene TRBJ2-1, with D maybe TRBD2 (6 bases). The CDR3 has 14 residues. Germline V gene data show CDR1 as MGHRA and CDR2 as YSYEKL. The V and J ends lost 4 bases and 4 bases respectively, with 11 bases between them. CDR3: CASSPGTFYNEQFF. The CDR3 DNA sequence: TGCGCCAGCAGCCCAGGGACTTTTTACAATGAGCAGTTCTTC.

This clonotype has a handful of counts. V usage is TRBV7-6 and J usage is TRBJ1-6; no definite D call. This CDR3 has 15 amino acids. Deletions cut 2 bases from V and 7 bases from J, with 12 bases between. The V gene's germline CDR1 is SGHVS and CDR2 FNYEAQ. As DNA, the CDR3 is TGTGCCAGCAGCTTACGGGCGAGCTACAATTCACCCCTCCACTTT. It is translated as CASSLRASYNSPLHF.

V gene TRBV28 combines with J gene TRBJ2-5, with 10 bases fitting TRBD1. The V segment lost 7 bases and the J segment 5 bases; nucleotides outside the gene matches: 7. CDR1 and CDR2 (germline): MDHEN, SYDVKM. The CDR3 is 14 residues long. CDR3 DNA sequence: TGTGCCAGCACCCCCGGGACAGGGGCCGAGACCCAGTACTTC. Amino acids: CASTPGTGAETQYF.

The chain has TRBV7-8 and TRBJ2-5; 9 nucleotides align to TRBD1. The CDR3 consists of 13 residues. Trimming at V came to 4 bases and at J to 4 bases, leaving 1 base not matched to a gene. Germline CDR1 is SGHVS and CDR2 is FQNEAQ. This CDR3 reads CASSWDRAETQYF. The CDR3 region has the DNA TGTGCCAGCAGCTGGGACAGGGCAGAGACCCAGTACTTC.

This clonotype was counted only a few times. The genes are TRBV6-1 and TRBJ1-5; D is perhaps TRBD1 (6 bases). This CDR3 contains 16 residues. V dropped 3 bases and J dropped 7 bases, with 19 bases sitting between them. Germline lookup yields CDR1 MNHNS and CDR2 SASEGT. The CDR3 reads CASSEGLDRYFQPQHF. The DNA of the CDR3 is TGTGCCAGCAGTGAGGGTTTGGACAGATATTTCCAGCCCCAGCATTTT.

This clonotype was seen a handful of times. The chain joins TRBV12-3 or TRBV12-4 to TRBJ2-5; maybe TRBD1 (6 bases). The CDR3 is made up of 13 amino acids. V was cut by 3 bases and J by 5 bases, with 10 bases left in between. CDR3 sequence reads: CASSLAGDETQYF. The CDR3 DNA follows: TGTGCCAGCAGTTTGGCAGGGGACGAGACCCAGTACTTC.

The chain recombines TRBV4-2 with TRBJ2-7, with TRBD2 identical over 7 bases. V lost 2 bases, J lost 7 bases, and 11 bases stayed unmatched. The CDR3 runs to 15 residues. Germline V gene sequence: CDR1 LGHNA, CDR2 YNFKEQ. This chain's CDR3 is CASSQNWGGSDEQYF. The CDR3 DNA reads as TGTGCCAGCAGCCAAAATTGGGGCGGGAGTGATGAGCAGTACTTC.

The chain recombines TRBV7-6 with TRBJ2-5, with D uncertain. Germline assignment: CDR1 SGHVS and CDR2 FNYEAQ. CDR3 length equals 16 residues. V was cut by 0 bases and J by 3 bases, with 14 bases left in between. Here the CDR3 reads CASSLASWGVKETQYF. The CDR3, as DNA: TGTGCCAGCAGCTTAGCCTCGTGGGGTGTAAAAGAGACCCAGTACTTC.

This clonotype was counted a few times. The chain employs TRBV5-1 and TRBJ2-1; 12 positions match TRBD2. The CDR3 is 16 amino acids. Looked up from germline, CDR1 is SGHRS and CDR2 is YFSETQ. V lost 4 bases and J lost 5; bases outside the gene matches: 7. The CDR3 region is CASSPMTSGGHNEQFF. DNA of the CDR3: TGCGCCAGCAGCCCCATGACTAGCGGGGGTCACAATGAGCAGTTCTTC.

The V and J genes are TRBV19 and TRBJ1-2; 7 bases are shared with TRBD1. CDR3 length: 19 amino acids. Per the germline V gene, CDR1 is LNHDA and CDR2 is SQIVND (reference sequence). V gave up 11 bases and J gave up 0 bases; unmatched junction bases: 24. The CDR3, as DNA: TGTGCCCCCGCCAACGCACCCAAGAAAGGGACAGCAGCTAACTATGGCTACACCTTC. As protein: CAPANAPKKGTAANYGYTF.

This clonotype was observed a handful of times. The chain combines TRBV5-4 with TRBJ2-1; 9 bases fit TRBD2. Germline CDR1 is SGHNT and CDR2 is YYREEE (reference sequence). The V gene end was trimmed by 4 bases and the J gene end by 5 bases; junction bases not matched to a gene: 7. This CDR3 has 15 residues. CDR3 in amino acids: CASSGGGLADNEQFF. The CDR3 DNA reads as TGTGCCAGCAGCGGTGGGGGACTAGCAGACAATGAGCAGTTCTTC.

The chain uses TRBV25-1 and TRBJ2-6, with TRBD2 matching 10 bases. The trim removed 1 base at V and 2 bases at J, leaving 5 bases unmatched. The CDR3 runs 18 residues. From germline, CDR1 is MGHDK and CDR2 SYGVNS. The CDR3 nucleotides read TGTGCCAGCAGTGAATCCAGCGGGAGGGGCCCTGGGGCCAACGTCCTGACTTTC. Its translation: CASSESSGRGPGANVLTF.

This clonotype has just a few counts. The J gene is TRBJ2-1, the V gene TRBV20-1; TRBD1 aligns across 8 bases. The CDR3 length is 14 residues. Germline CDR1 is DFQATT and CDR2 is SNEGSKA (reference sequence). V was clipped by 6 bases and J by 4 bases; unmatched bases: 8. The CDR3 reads CSAKKQGVYNEQFF. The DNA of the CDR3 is TGCAGTGCGAAAAAACAGGGGGTGTACAATGAGCAGTTCTTC.

The CDR3 nucleotides read TGTGCCATCAGTGACCTAGGCAGGAGCTCCTACGAGCAGTACTTC. It is translated as CAISDLGRSSYEQYF. V is TRBV10-3 and J is TRBJ2-7; D unclear. The germline V gene encodes CDR1 ENHRY and CDR2 SYGVKD. V was cut by 3 bases and J by 0 bases, with 12 bases left in between. The CDR3 spans 15 residues.

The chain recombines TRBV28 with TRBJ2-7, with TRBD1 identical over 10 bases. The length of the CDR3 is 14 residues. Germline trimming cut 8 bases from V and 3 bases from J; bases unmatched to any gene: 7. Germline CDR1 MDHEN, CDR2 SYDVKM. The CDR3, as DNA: TGTGCCAGCTTCTCCGGGACAGGGGTCTACGAGCAGTACTTC. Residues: CASFSGTGVYEQYF. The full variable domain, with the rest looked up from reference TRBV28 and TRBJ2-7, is DVKVTQSSRYLVKRTGEKVFLECVQDMDHENMFWYRQDPGLGLRLIYFSYDVKMKEKGDIPEGYSVSREKKERFSLILESASTNQTSMYLCASFSGTGVYEQYFGPGTRLTVT.